This entry describes one T cell receptor beta chain. Which antigen it targets is not known. No base quality information exists; no much larger clone differs at one position. The library was obtained by the immunoSEQ multiplex PCR assay. TCRdb's version of the immuneACCESS table is confined to in-frame rearrangements and falls short of the full clone set. An unresolved V gene accounts for under half of the shortfall where checked; the remainder is of unknown origin. The sample contains more than 25,000 clones, 85% to 90% of them found a single time. Around 8.5% of the sample comes from the top ten. CDR1 and CDR2 are read off the germline V gene as SQVTM and ANQGSEA. The CDR3, from cysteine to phenylalanine, totals 12 residues. The sequence is cut down to CDR3 DNA, 36 bases in frame from base 1. V sheds 5 bases and J sheds 6 bases, leaving 12 bases between their ends. The data are from a study of PD-1 and CTLA-4 blockade in melanoma (dated by TCRdb to 2020 to 2023). Describing the broader study: The study compared how PD-1 blockade and CTLA-4 blockade affected the melanoma-reactive CD8 T cell response in patients with melanoma.

Recombination linked TRBV29-1 to TRBJ2-3; a tentative D match to TRBD2 spans 6 bases. Source: CD8+ T cells from peripheral blood, taken before anti-PD-1 treatment. The sequence was obtained from a human donor with melanoma. CDR3 region: CSVTTRGDTQYF. The DNA sequence is as follows: TGCAGCGTTACGACTAGAGGGGATACGCAGTATTTT.